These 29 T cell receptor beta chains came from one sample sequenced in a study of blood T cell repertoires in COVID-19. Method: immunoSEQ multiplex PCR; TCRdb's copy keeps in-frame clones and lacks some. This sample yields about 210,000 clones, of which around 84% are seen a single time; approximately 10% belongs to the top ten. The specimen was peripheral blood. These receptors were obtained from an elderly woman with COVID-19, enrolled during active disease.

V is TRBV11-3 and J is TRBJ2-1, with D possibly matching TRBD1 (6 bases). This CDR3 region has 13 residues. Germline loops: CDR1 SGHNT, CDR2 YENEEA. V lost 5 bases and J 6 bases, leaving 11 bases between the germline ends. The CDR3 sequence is CASSVTGLNEQFF. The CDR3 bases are TGTGCCAGCAGCGTTACAGGGCTCAATGAGCAGTTCTTC.

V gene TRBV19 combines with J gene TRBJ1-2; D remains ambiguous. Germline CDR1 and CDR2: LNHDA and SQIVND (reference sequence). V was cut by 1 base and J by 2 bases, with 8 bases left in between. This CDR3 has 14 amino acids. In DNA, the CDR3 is TGTGCCAGTAGTATAGGTGGCTTCAACTATGGCTACACCTTC. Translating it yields CASSIGGFNYGYTF.

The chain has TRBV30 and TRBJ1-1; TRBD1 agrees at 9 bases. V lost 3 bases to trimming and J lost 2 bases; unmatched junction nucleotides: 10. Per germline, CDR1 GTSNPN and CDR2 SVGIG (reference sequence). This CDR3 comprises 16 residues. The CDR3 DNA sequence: TGTGCCTGGAGAGGGGGCGAGGGACAGGGAAACACTGAAGCTTTCTTT. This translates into CAWRGGEGQGNTEAFF. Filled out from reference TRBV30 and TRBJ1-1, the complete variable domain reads SQTIHQWPATLVQPVGSPLSLECTVEGTSNPNLYWYRQAAGRGLQLLFYSVGIGQISSEVPQNLSASRPQDRQFILSSKKLLLSDSGFYLCAWRGGEGQGNTEAFFGQGTRLTVV.

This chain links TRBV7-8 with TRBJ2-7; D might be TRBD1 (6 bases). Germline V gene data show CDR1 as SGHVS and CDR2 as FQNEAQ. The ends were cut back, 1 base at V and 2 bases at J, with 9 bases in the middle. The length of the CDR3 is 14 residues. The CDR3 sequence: CASSLVQGPYEQYV. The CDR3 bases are TGTGCCAGCAGCTTAGTTCAGGGGCCCTACGAGCAGTACGTC.

Here the CDR3 DNA reads TGCGCCAGCACCACAGGGGGCGAAGGAAACACCATATATTTT. It yields the protein CASTTGGEGNTIYF. This chain joins TRBV10-2 and TRBJ1-3; 9 bases agree with TRBD1. CDR1 WSHSY and CDR2 SAAADI come from the germline V gene. This CDR3 spans 14 amino acids. J was trimmed by 4 bases and V by 7 bases; bases with no gene match: 5.

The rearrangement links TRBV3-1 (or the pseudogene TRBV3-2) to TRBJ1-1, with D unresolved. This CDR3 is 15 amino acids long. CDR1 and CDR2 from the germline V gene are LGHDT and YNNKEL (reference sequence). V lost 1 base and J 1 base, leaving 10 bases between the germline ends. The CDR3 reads CASSQGAPTNTEAFF. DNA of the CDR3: TGTGCCAGCAGCCAAGGGGCACCTACGAACACTGAAGCTTTCTTT.

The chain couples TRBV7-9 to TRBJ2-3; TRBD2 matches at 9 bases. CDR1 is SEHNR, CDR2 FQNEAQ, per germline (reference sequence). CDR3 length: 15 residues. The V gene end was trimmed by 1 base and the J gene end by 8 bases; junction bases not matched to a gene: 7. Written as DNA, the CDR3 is TGTGCCAGCAGCTTAGGTAGCGGGGGAAAGGGTACGCAGTATTTT. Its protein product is CASSLGSGGKGTQYF. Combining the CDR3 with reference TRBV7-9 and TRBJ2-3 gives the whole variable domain DTGVSQNPRHKITKRGQNVTFRCDPISEHNRLYWYRQTLGQGPEFLTYFQNEAQLEKSRLLSDRFSAERPKGSFSTLEIQRTEQGDSAMYLCASSLGSGGKGTQYFGPGTRLTVL.

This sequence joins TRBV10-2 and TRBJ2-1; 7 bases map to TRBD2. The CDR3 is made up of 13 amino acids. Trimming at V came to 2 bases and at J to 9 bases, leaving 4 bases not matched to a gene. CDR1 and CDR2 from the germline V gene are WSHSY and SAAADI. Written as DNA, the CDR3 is TGCGCCAGCAGTGAGATGGGAGGGAGTGAGCAGTTCTTC. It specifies CASSEMGGSEQFF.

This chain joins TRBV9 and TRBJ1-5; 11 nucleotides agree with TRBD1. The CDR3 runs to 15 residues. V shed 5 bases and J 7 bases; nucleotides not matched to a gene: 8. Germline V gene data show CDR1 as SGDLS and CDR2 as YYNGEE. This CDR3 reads CASSRGQGVNQPQHF. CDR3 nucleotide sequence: TGTGCCAGCAGTAGGGGACAGGGGGTGAACCAGCCCCAGCATTTT.

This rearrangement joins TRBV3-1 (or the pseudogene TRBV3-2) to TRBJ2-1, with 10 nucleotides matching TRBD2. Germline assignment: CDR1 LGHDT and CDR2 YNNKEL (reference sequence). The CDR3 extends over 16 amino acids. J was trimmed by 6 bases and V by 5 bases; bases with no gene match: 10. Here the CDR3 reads CASSSRGIAGGNEQFF. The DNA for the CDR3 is TGTGCCAGCAGCTCGCGGGGGATAGCGGGGGGCAATGAGCAGTTCTTC.

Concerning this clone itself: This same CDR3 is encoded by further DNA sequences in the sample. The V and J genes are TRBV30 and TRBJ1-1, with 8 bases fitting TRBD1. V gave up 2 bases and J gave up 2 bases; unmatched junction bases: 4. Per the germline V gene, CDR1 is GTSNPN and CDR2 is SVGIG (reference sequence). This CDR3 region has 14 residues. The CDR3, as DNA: TGTGCCTGGAGTCGACAGGGGCCCAACACTGAAGCTTTCTTT. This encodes CAWSRQGPNTEAFF.

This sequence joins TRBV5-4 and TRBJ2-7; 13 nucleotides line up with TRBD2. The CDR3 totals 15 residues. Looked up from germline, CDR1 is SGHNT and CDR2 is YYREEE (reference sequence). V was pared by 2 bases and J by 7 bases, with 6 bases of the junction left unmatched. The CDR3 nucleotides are TGTGCCAGCAGCTTTCCGGGACTAGCGGGGAGAGAGCAGTACTTC. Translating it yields CASSFPGLAGREQYF.

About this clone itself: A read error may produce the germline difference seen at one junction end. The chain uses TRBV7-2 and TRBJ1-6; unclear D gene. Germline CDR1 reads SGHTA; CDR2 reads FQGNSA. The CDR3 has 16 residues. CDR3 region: CASSLATAYYNSPLHF. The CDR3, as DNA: TGTGCCAGCAGCCTAGCAACAGCTTATTATAATTCACCCCTCCACTTT.

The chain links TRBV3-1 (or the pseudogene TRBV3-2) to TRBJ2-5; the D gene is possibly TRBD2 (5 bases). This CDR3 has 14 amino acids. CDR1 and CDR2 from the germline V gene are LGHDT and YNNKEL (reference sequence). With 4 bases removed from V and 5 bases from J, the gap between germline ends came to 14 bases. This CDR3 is CASSLSGERETQYF. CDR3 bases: TGTGCCAGCAGCCTGTCCGGGGAGCGGGAGACCCAGTACTTC.

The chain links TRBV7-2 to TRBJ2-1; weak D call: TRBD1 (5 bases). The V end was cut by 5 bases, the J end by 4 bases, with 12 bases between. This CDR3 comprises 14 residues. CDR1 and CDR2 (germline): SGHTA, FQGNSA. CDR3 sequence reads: CASSLTPGYNEQFF. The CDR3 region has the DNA TGTGCCAGCAGCCTCACGCCAGGGTACAATGAGCAGTTCTTC.

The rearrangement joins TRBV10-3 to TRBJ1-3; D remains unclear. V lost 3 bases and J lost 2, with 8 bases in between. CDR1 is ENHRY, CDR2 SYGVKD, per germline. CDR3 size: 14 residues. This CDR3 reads CAISDRDPGNTIYF. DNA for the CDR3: TGTGCCATCAGTGATAGAGATCCTGGAAACACCATATATTTT.

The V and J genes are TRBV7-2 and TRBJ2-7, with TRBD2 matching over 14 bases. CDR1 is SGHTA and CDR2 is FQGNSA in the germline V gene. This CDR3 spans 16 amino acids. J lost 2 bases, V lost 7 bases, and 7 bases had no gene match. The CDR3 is CASTLGLAGDAYEQYF. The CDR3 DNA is TGTGCCAGCACCCTGGGACTAGCGGGGGATGCCTACGAGCAGTACTTC.

CDR3 DNA: TGTGCCTGGAGTGTACTAGGCAGGCCCCAGCATTTT. It codes for CAWSVLGRPQHF. The chain carries TRBV30 and TRBJ1-5, with D uncertain. CDR1 and CDR2 (germline): GTSNPN, SVGIG (reference sequence). Trimming pared 0 bases from V and 9 bases from J, leaving 9 bases between. This CDR3 spans 12 amino acids.

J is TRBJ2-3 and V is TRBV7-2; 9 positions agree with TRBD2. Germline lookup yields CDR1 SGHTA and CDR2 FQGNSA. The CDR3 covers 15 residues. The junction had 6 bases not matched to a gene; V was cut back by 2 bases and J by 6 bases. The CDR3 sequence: CASSLSSGGLDTQYF. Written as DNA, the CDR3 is TGTGCCAGCAGCTTAAGTAGCGGGGGATTGGATACGCAGTATTTT.

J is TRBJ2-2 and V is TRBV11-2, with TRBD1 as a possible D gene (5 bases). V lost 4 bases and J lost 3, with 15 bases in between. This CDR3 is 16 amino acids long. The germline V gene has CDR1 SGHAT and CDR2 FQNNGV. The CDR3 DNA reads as TGTGCCAGCAGCTCAAATCGACAGCTGTACACCGGGGAGCTGTTTTTT. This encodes CASSSNRQLYTGELFF.

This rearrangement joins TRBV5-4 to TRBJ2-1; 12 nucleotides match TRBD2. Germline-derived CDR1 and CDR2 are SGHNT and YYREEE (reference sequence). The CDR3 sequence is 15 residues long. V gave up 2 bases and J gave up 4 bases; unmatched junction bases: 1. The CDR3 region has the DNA TGTGCCAGCAGCTTTACTAGCGGGGGGTACAATGAGCAGTTCTTC. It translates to CASSFTSGGYNEQFF.

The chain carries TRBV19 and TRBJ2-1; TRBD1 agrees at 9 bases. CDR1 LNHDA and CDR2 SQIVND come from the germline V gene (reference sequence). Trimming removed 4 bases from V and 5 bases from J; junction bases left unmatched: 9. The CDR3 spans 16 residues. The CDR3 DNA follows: TGTGCCAGTAGTAAATCGCGGGACAGGGTAAACAATGAGCAGTTCTTC. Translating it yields CASSKSRDRVNNEQFF.

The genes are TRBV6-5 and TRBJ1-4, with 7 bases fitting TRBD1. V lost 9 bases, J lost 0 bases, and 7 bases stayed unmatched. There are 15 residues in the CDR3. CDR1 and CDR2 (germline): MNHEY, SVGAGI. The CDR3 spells CASHRGIATNEKLFF. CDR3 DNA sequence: TGTGCCAGTCACAGGGGCATAGCAACTAATGAAAAACTGTTTTTT.

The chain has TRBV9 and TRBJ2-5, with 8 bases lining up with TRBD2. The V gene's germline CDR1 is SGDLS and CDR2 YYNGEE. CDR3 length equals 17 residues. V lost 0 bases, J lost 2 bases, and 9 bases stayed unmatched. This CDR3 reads CASSVALTGGEQETQYF. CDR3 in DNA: TGTGCCAGCAGCGTAGCCCTGACCGGGGGGGAACAAGAGACCCAGTACTTC.

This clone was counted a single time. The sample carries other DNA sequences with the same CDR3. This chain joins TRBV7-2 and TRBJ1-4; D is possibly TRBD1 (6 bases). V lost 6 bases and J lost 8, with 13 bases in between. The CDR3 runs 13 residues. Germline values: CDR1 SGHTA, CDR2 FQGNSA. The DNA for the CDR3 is TGTGCCAGCAGTTACAGGGAAGGAGAAAAACTGTTTTTT. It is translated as CASSYREGEKLFF.

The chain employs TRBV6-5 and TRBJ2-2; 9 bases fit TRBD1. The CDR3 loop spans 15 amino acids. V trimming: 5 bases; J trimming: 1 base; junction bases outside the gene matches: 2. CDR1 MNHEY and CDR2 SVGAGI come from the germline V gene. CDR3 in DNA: TGTGCCAGCAGTCTGACAGGGGGGAACACCGGGGAGCTGTTTTTT. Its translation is CASSLTGGNTGELFF.

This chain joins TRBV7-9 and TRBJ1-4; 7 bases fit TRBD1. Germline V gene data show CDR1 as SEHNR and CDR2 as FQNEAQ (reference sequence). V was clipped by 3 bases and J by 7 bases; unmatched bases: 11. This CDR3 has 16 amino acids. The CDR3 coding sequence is TGTGCCAGCAGCTTCCGACAGGGAAAGGGGAGTGAAAAACTGTTTTTT. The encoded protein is CASSFRQGKGSEKLFF.

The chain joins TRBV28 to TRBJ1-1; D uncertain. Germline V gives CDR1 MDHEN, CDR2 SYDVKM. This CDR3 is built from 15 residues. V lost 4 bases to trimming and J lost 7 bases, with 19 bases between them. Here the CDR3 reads CASSYNSPGRGEAFF. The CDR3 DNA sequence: TGTGCCAGCAGTTATAATTCCCCCGGGAGAGGTGAAGCTTTCTTT.

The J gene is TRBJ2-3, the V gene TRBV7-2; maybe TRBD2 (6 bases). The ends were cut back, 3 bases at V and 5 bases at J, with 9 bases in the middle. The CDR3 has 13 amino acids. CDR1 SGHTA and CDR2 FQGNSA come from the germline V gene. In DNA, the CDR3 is TGTGCCAGCAGCTTTCGGGGGTTAGATACGCAGTATTTT. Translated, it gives CASSFRGLDTQYF.